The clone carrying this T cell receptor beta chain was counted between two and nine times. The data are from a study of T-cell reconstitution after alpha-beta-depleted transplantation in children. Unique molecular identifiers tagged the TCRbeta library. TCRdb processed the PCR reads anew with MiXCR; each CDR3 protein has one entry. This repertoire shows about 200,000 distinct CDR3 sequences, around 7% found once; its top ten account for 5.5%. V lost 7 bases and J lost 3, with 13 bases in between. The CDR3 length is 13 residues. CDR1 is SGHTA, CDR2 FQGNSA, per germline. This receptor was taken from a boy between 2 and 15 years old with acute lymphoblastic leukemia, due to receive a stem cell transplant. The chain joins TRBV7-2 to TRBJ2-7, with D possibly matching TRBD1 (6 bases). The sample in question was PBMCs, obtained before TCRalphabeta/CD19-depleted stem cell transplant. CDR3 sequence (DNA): TGTGCCAGCACCTTGGGGGCCCTCTACGAGCAGTACTTC. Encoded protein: CASTLGALYEQYF.